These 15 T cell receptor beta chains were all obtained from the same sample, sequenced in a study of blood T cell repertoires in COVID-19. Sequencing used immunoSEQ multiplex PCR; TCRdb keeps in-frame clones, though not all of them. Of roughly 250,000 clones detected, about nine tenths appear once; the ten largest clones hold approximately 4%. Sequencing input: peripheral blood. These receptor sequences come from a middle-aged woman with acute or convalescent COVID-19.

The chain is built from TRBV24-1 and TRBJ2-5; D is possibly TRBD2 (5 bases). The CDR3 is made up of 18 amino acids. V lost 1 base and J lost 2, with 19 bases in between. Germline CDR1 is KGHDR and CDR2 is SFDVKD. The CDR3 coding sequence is TGTGCCACCAGTGATTTCAGCCGGGGTCATCTAAAGCAAGAGACCCAGTACTTC. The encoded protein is CATSDFSRGHLKQETQYF.

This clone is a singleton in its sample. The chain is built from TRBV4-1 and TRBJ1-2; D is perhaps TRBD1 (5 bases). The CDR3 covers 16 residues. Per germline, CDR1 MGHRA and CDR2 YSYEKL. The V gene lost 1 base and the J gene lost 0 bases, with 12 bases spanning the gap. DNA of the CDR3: TGCGCCAGCAGCCAAGCTGACAGAGACTCTAACTATGGCTACACCTTC. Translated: CASSQADRDSNYGYTF.

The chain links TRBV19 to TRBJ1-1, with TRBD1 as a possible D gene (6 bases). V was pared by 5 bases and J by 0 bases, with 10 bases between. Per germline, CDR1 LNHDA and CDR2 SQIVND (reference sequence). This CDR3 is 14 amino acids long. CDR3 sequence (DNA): TGTGCCAGTAGTCCCACAGGGTTGAACACTGAAGCTTTCTTT. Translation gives CASSPTGLNTEAFF.

The DNA of the CDR3 is TGTGCCAGCAGACATACAGGGGGGAATGGCTACACCTTC. This encodes CASRHTGGNGYTF. The rearrangement joins TRBV13 to TRBJ1-2; 8 bases line up with TRBD1. Germline assignment: CDR1 PRHDT and CDR2 FYEKMQ (reference sequence). The CDR3 totals 13 residues. The V segment lost 6 bases and the J segment 6 bases; nucleotides outside the gene matches: 6.

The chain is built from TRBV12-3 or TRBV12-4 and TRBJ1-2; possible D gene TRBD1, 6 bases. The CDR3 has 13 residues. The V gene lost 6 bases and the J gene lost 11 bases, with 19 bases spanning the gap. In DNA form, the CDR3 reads TGTGCCAGCAGCCTAAGTGGACAGTTTGTTTACACCTTC. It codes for CASSLSGQFVYTF.

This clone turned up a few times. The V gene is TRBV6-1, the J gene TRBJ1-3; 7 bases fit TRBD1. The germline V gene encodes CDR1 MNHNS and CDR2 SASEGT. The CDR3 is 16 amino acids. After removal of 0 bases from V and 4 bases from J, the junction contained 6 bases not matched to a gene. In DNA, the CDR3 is TGTGCCAGCAGTGAAGCGACAGGGATGGGAGGAAACACCATATATTTT. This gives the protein CASSEATGMGGNTIYF.

CDR3 sequence (DNA): TGCGCCAGCAGCTTGGACAGAGGGATCACCGGGGAGCTGTTTTTT. Translation gives CASSLDRGITGELFF. The rearrangement joins TRBV5-1 to TRBJ2-2; the D gene is possibly TRBD2 (5 bases). There are 15 residues in the CDR3. The V end lost 0 bases, the J end lost 4 bases, and 10 bases lay between the germline ends. Germline assignment: CDR1 SGHRS and CDR2 YFSETQ.

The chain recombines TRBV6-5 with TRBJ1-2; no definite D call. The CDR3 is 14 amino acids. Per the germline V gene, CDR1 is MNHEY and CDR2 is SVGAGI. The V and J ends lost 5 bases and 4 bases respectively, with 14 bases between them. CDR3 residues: CASSPREAGYGYTF. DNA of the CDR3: TGTGCCAGCAGTCCTAGGGAGGCGGGCTATGGCTACACCTTC.

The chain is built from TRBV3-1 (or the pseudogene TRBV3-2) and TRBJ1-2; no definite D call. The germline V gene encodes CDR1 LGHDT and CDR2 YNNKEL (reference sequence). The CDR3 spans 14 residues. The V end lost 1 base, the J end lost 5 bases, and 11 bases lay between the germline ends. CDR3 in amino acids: CASSQVMGPYGYTF. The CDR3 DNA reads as TGTGCCAGCAGCCAAGTAATGGGCCCTTATGGCTACACCTTC.

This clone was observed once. The CDR3 nucleotides read TGTGCCAGCTCATCAGGGGACAGCAGCTCTGGAAACACCATATATTTT. Translated, it gives CASSSGDSSSGNTIYF. J is TRBJ1-3 and V is TRBV18; TRBD1 matches 7 bases. With 5 bases clipped from V and 0 bases from J, the junction kept 7 bases outside the gene matches. In germline, CDR1 is KGHSH, CDR2 LQKENI. The CDR3 contains 16 residues.

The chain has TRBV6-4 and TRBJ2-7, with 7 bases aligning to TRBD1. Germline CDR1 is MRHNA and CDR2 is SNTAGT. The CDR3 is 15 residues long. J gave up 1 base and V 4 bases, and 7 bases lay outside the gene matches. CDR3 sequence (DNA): TGTGCCAGCAGTGGTCCCGGACAGGTATCCTACGAGCAGTACGTC. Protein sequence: CASSGPGQVSYEQYV.

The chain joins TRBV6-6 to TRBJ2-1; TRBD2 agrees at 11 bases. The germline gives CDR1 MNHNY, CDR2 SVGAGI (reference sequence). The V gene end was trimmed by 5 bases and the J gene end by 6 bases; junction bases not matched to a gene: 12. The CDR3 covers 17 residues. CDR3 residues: CASSRPPGSGGANEQFF. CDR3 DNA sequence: TGTGCCAGCAGTCGACCCCCGGGTAGCGGGGGGGCCAATGAGCAGTTCTTC.

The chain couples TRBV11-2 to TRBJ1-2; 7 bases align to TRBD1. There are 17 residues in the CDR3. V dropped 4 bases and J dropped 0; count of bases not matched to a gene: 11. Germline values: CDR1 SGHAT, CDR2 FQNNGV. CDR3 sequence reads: CASSSLGGGPPNYGYTF. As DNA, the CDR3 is TGTGCCAGCAGCTCCCTAGGAGGGGGCCCTCCTAACTATGGCTACACCTTC.

CDR3 bases: TGTGCCAGCAGCTTGTCTGGACAGGGGATCAATGAGCAGTTCTTC. Translated, it gives CASSLSGQGINEQFF. This sequence joins TRBV5-6 and TRBJ2-1, with 9 bases that match TRBD1. V was clipped by 1 base and J by 6 bases; unmatched bases: 5. This CDR3 has 15 amino acids. Germline CDR1 reads SGHDT; CDR2 reads YYEEEE.

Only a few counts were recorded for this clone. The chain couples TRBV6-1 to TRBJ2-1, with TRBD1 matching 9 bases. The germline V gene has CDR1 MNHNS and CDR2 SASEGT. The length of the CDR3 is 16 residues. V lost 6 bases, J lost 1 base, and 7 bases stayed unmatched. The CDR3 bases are TGTGCCAGCAGGGAACAGACAGGGGGATCCTACAATGAGCAGTTCTTC. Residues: CASREQTGGSYNEQFF.